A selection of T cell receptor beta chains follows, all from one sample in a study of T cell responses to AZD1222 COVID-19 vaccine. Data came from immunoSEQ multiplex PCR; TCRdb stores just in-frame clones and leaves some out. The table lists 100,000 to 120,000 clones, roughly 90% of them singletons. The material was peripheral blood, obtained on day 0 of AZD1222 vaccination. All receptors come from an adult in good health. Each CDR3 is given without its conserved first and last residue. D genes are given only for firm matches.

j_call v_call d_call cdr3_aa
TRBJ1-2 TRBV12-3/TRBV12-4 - ASSLRGGYGYT
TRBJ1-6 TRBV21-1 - ASSIPGTPSYNSPLH
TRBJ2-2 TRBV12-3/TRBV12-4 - ASSQTTGELF
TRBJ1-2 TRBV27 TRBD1 ASRQTGGFYGYT
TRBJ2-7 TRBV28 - ASSRSGSYEQY
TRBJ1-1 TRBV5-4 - ASSLDINTEAF
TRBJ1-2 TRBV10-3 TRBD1 AISRNYRDRDYGYT
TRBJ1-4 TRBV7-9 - ASSQSLTAQGEKLF
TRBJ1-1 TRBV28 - ASSIGLQNTEAF
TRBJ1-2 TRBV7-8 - ASSLEGTGYT
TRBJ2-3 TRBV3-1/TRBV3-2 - ASSQDSVSRCPDPGNTQY
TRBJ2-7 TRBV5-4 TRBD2 ASSLHVAGVAYEQY
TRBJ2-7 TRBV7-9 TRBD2 ASSLGYSPSSGPTYEQY
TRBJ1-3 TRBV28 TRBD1 ASSGTAGNTIY
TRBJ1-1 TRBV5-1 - ASRLGGPGWEAF
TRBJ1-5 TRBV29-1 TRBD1 SVAFGTGDQPQH
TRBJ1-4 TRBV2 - ASSPTAATNEKLF